The 11 T cell receptor beta chains in this list originate from one sample, sequenced in a study of shared clonotypes between healthy human individuals (dated by TCRdb to about 2020). The library was produced with the immunoSEQ multiplex PCR assay. Imported from immuneACCESS, the table was reduced by TCRdb to in-frame sequences with V and J called. These copies leave out some clones; in studies compared against another copy, an unresolved V gene accounts for under half, and the cause of the remainder is not known. This sample gives fewer than 350,000 clones in total; about nine tenths of them show up just once. In total, the top ten clones hold around 16% of the sample. The sample consisted of memory CD8+ T cells sorted from blood. The cell subset or site tag for this specimen amounts to: CD45RO+ cells pooled with CCR7-negative TemRA cells. All receptors come from a man between 18 and 35 years old in good health.

The CDR3 sequence is CASTPGTGGPGYEQYF. CDR3 bases: TGTGCCAGCACCCCTGGGACAGGGGGCCCCGGCTACGAGCAGTACTTC. The chain joins TRBV9 to TRBJ2-7; 12 positions agree with TRBD1. The CDR3 sequence is 16 residues long. Germline V gene lookup returns CDR1 SGDLS and CDR2 YYNGEE. J gave up 3 bases and V 6 bases, and 10 bases lay outside the gene matches.

The CDR3 bases are TGCGCCAGCAGCCCCGTCGGTAAGGACAGGCCCTCCTACGAGCAGTACTTC. Translating it yields CASSPVGKDRPSYEQYF. The chain couples TRBV4-1 to TRBJ2-7; TRBD1 agrees at 7 bases. This CDR3 is built from 17 residues. The J segment lost 0 bases and the V segment lost 4 bases, leaving 12 bases of the junction unmatched. The germline CDR1 and CDR2 sequences are MGHRA and YSYEKL.

As for this clone: Within the sample, other DNA sequences also encode this same CDR3. This sequence joins TRBV7-9 and TRBJ2-3; 7 bases agree with TRBD1. After removal of 4 bases from V and 6 bases from J, the junction contained 1 base not matched to a gene. The CDR3 extends over 12 amino acids. In germline, CDR1 is SEHNR, CDR2 FQNEAQ (reference sequence). The CDR3 coding sequence is TGTGCCAGCAGCTCACAGGGGGATACGCAGTATTTT. Translating it yields CASSSQGDTQYF.

This clone has a single count. The chain employs TRBV27 and TRBJ2-7; 9 bases match TRBD2. Germline CDR1 and CDR2: MNHEY and SMNVEV (reference sequence). CDR3 length: 14 residues. J was trimmed by 0 bases and V by 6 bases; bases with no gene match: 3. CDR3 amino acids: CASSISGSSYEQYF. The CDR3 DNA reads TGTGCCAGCAGCATTAGCGGGAGCTCCTACGAGCAGTACTTC.

The V gene is TRBV13, the J gene TRBJ2-3; D is unclear. Germline values: CDR1 PRHDT, CDR2 FYEKMQ (reference sequence). Trimming pared 1 base from V and 6 bases from J, leaving 11 bases between. This CDR3 is 14 amino acids long. CDR3 region: CASSLALHFDTQYF. CDR3 coding DNA: TGTGCCAGCAGCTTAGCCCTCCACTTCGATACGCAGTATTTT.

The chain combines TRBV13 with TRBJ2-1; D unresolved. V lost 3 bases and J lost 3, with 12 bases in between. CDR1 and CDR2 (germline): PRHDT, FYEKMQ (reference sequence). The length of the CDR3 is 15 residues. CDR3 region: CASSFFRMDYNEQFF. CDR3 DNA: TGTGCCAGCAGCTTTTTTAGAATGGACTACAATGAGCAGTTCTTC.

The chain links TRBV5-6 to TRBJ2-1, with TRBD1 as a possible D gene (6 bases). This CDR3 has 15 amino acids. Trimming removed 4 bases at V and 2 bases at J, with 13 bases between. Looked up from germline, CDR1 is SGHDT and CDR2 is YYEEEE. The CDR3 region is CASSHPGQAYNEQFF. For the CDR3, the DNA is TGTGCCAGCAGCCATCCGGGACAAGCCTACAATGAGCAGTTCTTC.

V gene TRBV6-1 combines with J gene TRBJ2-7; 11 bases are shared with TRBD2. CDR1 and CDR2 (germline): MNHNS, SASEGT. V lost 5 bases to trimming and J lost 4 bases; unmatched junction nucleotides: 4. The CDR3 has 14 amino acids. The CDR3 nucleotides read TGTGCCAGCAGTATCCGGACTAGCGGGTACGAGCAGTACTTC. Its translation is CASSIRTSGYEQYF.

V and J are TRBV28 and TRBJ1-2, with D perhaps TRBD1 (6 bases). Germline V lookup: CDR1 MDHEN, CDR2 SYDVKM. Trimming took 6 bases from V and 7 from J, leaving 9 bases between them. The length of the CDR3 is 11 residues. The chain's CDR3 is CASRQGGGYTF. DNA of the CDR3: TGTGCCAGCAGACAGGGAGGTGGCTACACCTTC.

The gene calls are TRBV5-1 and TRBJ1-6; no definite D call. Trimming pared 6 bases from V and 13 bases from J, leaving 14 bases between. The length of the CDR3 is 12 residues. Germline values: CDR1 SGHRS, CDR2 YFSETQ. CDR3 region: CASTKGGYPLHF. CDR3 sequence (DNA): TGCGCCAGCACCAAGGGAGGTTATCCCCTCCACTTT. Full variable domain (outside the CDR3, taken from reference TRBV5-1 and TRBJ1-6): KAGVTQTPRYLIKTRGQQVTLSCSPISGHRSVSWYQQTPGQGLQFLFEYFSETQRNKGNFPGRFSGRQFSNSRSEMNVSTLELGDSALYLCASTKGGYPLHFGNGTRLTVT.

The rearrangement uses TRBV7-8 and TRBJ2-7, with 11 bases lining up with TRBD2. The CDR3 totals 14 residues. Germline V lookup: CDR1 SGHVS, CDR2 FQNEAQ. Germline trimming cut 4 bases from V and 2 bases from J; bases unmatched to any gene: 1. Written as DNA, the CDR3 is TGTGCCAGCAGCTATAGCGGGGGGGCCTACGAGCAGTACTTC. Amino acid sequence: CASSYSGGAYEQYF.